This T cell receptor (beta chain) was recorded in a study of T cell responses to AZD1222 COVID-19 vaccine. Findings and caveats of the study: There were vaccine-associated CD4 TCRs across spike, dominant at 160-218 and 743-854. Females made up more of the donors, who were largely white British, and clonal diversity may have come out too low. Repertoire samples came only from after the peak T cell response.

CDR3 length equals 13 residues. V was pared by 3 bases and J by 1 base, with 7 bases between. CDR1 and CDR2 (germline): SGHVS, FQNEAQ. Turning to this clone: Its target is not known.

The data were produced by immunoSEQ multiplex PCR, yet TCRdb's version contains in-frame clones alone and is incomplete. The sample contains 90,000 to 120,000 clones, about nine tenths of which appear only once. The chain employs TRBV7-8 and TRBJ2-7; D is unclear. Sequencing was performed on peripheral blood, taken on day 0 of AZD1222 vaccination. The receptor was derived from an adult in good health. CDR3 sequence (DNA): TGTGCCAGCAGCTTGGGGAAGTCCTACGAGCAGTACTTC. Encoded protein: CASSLGKSYEQYF.